This TCR beta chain was sequenced for a study of cytomegalovirus exposure and HLA in healthy donors. PCR used 60 Vbeta primers and 13 Jbeta primers. TCRdb's table, derived via immunoSEQ multiplex PCR, lists solely in-frame clones and lacks some. The sample includes around 100,000 clones, approximately 79% of them seen just once. This sequence was found in a woman aged 55-70 years in good health and CMV-seropositive. Sequencing was performed on PBMCs.

The CDR3 DNA is TGTGCCACCATACGGTTGGGGGCTACGAACACTGAAGCTTTCTTT. Its protein is CATIRLGATNTEAFF. This chain joins TRBV28 and TRBJ1-1; a weak D match, TRBD1 (6 bases). In germline, CDR1 is MDHEN, CDR2 SYDVKM. This CDR3 has 15 residues. V lost 10 bases and J lost 1, with 19 bases in between.